This T cell receptor (beta chain) was recovered during a study of CD8 T cells in Susac syndrome. This CDR3 has 14 residues. Per the germline V gene, CDR1 is KGHDR and CDR2 is SFDVKD. Trimming removed 1 base at V and 4 bases at J, with 8 bases between. Random hexamers were used to reverse transcribe the RNA input (about 0.5 to 1 ug). TCR beta CDR3 was amplified by immunoSEQ covering 54 Vbeta and 13 Jbeta. MiXCR, applied by TCRdb to the immunoSEQ multiplex PCR reads, yields one record per CDR3 protein. The sample consists of about 57,000 distinct CDR3 sequences, 93% of them appearing once. The sample was CD8+ T cells from PBMCs. V is TRBV24-1 and J is TRBJ2-3; D remains unclear. The sequence was obtained from a human donor with multiple sclerosis. CDR3 DNA sequence: TGTGCCACCAGTGATTTCAGCAGCGCAGATACGCAGTATTTT. This gives the protein CATSDFSSADTQYF.